In its sample, the clone carrying this TCR beta chain was seen many times. Its antigen remains unknown. This specimen comes from a study of CD8 T cells in ankylosing spondylitis. Quantitative 5'-RACE with molecular barcodes produced the TCR beta libraries. TCRdb reanalysed the 5' RACE reads using MiXCR and keeps one entry per CDR3 protein. The repertoire holds 450,000 to 550,000 distinct CDR3 sequences, roughly 5.3% seen once, with around 3.6% in the top ten. The V end lost 6 bases, the J end lost 7 bases, and 12 bases lay between the germline ends. The CDR3 extends over 13 amino acids. General study results and limits: Among TCR beta sequences, a motif of fewer than 10 highly homologous variants appeared characteristic of ankylosing spondylitis blood. The study looked at matched synovial fluid samples from ankylosing spondylitis patients. Disease-linked clones were reported to be significantly enriched there.

The J gene is TRBJ2-2, the V gene TRBV12-3 or TRBV12-4; D might be TRBD2 (5 bases). The TCR was taken from a male donor with ankylosing spondylitis. The sequenced sample consisted of blood, either unsorted or a sorted T cell fraction (not recorded which). The CDR3 region has the DNA TGTGCCAGCAGACCTAGGAGGATCGGGGAGCTGTTTTTT. Protein: CASRPRRIGELFF.